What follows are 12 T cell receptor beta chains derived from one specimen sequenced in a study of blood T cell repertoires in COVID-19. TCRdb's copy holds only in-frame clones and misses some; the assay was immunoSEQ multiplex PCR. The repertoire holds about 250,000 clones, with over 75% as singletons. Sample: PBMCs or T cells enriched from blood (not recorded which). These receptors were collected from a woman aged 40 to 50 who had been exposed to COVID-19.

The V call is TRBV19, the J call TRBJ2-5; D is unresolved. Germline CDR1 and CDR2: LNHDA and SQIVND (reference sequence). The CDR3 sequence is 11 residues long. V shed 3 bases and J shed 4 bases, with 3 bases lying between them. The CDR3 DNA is TGTGCCAGTAGTATGCGAGAGACCCAGTACTTC. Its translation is CASSMRETQYF.

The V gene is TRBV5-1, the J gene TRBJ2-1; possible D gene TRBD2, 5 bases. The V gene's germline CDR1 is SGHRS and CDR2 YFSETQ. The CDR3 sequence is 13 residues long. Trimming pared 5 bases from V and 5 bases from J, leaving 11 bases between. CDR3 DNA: TGCGCCAGCAGATCCGTGCGGGACAATGAGCAGTTCTTC. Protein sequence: CASRSVRDNEQFF.

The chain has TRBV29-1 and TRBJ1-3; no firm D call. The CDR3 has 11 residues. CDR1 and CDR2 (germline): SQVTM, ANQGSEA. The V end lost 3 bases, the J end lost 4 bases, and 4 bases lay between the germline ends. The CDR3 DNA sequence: TGCAGCGTTGACGAGGGAAACACCATATATTTT. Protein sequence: CSVDEGNTIYF.

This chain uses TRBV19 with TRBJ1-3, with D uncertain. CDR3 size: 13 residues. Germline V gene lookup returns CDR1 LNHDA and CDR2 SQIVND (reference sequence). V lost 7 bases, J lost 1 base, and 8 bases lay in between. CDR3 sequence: CASTEASGNTIYF. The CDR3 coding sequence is TGTGCCAGTACCGAAGCATCTGGAAACACCATATATTTT.

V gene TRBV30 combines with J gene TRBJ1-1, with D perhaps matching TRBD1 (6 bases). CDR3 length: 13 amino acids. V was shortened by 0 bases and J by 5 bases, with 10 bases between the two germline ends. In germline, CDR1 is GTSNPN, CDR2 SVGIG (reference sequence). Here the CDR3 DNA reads TGTGCCTGGAGTGTAGGGCAGGGGACTGAAGCTTTCTTT. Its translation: CAWSVGQGTEAFF.

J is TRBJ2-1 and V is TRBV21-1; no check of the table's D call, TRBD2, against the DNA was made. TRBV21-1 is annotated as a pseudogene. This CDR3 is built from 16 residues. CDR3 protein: CASSKGGDSPYNEQFF. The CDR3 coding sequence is TGTGCCAGCAGCAAAGGGGGGGACTCCCCGTACAATGAGCAGTTCTTC.

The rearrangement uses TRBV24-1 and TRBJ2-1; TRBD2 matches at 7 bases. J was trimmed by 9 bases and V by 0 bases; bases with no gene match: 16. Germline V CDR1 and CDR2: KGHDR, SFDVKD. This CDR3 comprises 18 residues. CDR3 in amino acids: CATSDLRAGRQGGGEQFF. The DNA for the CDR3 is TGTGCCACCAGTGATTTGCGGGCCGGGAGGCAGGGCGGGGGTGAGCAGTTCTTC.

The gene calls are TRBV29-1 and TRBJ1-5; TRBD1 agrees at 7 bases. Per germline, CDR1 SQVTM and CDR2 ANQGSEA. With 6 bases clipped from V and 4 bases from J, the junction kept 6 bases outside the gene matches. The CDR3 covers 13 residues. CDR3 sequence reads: CSVRTGSNQPQHF. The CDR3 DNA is TGCAGCGTCAGGACAGGATCAAATCAGCCCCAGCATTTT.

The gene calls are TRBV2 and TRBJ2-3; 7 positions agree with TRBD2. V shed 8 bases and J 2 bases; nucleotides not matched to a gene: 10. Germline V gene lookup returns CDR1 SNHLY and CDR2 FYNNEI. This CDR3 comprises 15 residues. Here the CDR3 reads CASALGGGATDTQYF. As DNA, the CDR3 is TGTGCCAGCGCGTTGGGGGGGGGAGCCACAGATACGCAGTATTTT.

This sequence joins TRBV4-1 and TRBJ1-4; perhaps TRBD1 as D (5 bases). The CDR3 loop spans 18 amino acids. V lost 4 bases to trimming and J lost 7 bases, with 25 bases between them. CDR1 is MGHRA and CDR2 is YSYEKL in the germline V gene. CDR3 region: CASSPQGSGLRFSEKLFF. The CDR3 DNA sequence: TGCGCCAGCAGCCCCCAGGGTTCAGGGCTCCGCTTTAGTGAAAAACTGTTTTTT.

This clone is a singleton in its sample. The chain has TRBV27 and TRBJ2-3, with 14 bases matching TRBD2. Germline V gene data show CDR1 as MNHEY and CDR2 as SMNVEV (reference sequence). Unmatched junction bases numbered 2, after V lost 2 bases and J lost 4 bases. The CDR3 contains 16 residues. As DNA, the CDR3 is TGTGCCAGCAGTTTAGGACTAGCGGGAGGCCCAGATACGCAGTATTTT. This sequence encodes CASSLGLAGGPDTQYF.

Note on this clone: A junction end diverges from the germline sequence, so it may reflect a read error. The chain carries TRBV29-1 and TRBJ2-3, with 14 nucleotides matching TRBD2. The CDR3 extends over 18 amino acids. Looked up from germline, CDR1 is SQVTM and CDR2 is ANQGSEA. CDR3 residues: CSAEKGLAGGTSTDTQYF. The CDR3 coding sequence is TGCAGCGCTGAAAAAGGACTAGCGGGGGGCACCAGCACAGATACGCAGTATTTT.